This T cell receptor beta chain was found in a study of T cell responses to AZD1222 COVID-19 vaccine. The CDR3 extends over 16 amino acids. Assay used: immunoSEQ multiplex PCR; TCRdb lists only in-frame clones, some missing. The sample has about 140,000 clones, approximately 90% seen once; the top ten hold around 1.2%. The input for sequencing was peripheral blood, taken 28 days after the second AZD1222 dose. The source is an adult who received the AZD1222 COVID-19 vaccine. V and J are TRBV21-1 and TRBJ2-7; the table names TRBD1, a call not compared with the DNA. TRBV21-1 is termed a pseudogene. The CDR3: CASSKEGTGHSYEQYF. The CDR3 bases are TGTGCCAGCAGCAAAGAGGGGACAGGCCACTCCTACGAGCAGTACTTC.